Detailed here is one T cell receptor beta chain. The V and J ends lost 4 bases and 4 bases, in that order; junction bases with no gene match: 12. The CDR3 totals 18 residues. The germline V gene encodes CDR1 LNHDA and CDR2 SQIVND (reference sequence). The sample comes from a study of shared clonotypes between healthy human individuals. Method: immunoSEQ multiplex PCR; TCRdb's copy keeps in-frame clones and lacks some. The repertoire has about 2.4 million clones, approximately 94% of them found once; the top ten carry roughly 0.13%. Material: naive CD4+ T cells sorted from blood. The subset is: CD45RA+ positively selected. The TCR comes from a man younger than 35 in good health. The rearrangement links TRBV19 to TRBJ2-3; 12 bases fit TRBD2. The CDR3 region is CASSTASLAGGLPDTQYF. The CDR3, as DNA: TGTGCCAGTAGTACCGCCTCGCTAGCGGGAGGGCTCCCAGATACGCAGTATTTT.